This T cell receptor beta chain was documented in a study of graft-versus-host responses after intestinal transplantation. Study information: Multivisceral, liver-intestinal, or isolated intestinal grafts went to recipients. The recipients all started with anti-thymocyte globulin induction and then took tacrolimus and steroids for 2 to 3 years.

V lost 4 bases and J lost 8, with 14 bases in between. CDR1 ENHRY and CDR2 SYGVKD come from the germline V gene. CDR3 length equals 13 residues. Using immunoSEQ multiplex PCR, the repertoire was profiled, and TCRdb retains in-frame clones only, with some absent. This table holds about 130,000 clones, about nine tenths found once. As regards this clone: Its matching antigen is unknown.

The study, taken as a whole, reports: Recipient marrow showed GvH clones, some seen first in ileum or blood. Some patients had graft-donor T cell macrochimerism, and their allografts showed high graft-versus-host to host-versus-graft clonal ratios.

The TCR comes from a human donor who received an intestinal transplant. The rearrangement uses TRBV10-3 and TRBJ1-2; D unclear. The sample consisted of unstimulated CD4+ T cells sorted from spleen or lymph node cells, taken before intestinal transplant. The DNA of the CDR3 is TGTGCCATCAGTGCGTCCGGGAAGGAAGGCTACACCTTC. Translating it yields CAISASGKEGYTF.